The 10 T cell receptor beta chains below come from one sample, sequenced in a study of human T cells and chemical hapten exposure (dated by TCRdb to the early 2020s). Libraries were built with RACE. The instrument given in TCRdb is NextSeq 500. In-frame beta chains were kept once TCRdb had trimmed the public reads at Q25 with fastp and called clones with MiXCR. Each CDR3 protein gets just one entry, which takes the most common genes and DNA from the rows behind it. The sample yields approximately 34,000 distinct CDR3 sequences; around 5% were counted once. 13% of the sample lies in the top ten. The meaning of the sample's time point label: healthy volunteer bleed at 6 weeks. Total RNA was isolated from unfractionated whole blood collected in Tempus Blood RNA tubes. Source material: whole blood. Source of these receptors: a human donor in good health. Some clones in this sample may be carry-over from other donors' samples.

This clonotype was counted a few times. The V gene is TRBV3-1, the J gene TRBJ1-5; 7 bases are a match to TRBD1. The J segment lost 6 bases and the V segment lost 4 bases, leaving 3 bases of the junction unmatched. CDR1 is LGHDT, CDR2 YNNKEL, per germline (reference sequence). The CDR3 extends over 13 amino acids. The CDR3 reads CASSPGQSQPQHF. The CDR3 DNA reads TGTGCCAGCAGCCCGGGACAGAGTCAGCCCCAGCATTTT.

The rearrangement uses TRBV5-1 and TRBJ2-1; D is unclear. CDR1 and CDR2 from the germline V gene are SGHRS and YFSETQ. The CDR3 has 11 amino acids. V was pared by 3 bases and J by 9 bases, with 7 bases between. The CDR3 spells CASSSRGEQFF. For the CDR3, the DNA is TGCGCCAGCAGCTCACGAGGTGAGCAGTTCTTC.

In its sample, this clonotype was seen many times. The CDR3 spells CSASALAGTQYF. The CDR3 DNA reads as TGCAGTGCTAGCGCTCTCGCGGGGACCCAGTACTTC. The chain has TRBV20-1 and TRBJ2-5; TRBD2 might be the D (5 bases). Germline V gives CDR1 DFQATT, CDR2 SNEGSKA (reference sequence). The V end lost 3 bases, the J end lost 7 bases, and 12 bases lay between the germline ends. CDR3 size: 12 residues.

This clonotype has a count of ten or more. The gene calls are TRBV7-2 and TRBJ1-2; 7 bases are shared with TRBD1. V was pared by 4 bases and J by 4 bases, with 6 bases of the junction left unmatched. Germline-derived CDR1 and CDR2 are SGHTA and FQGNSA. The CDR3 is 14 residues long. The CDR3 spells CASSSSGGLYGYTF. The CDR3 DNA reads TGTGCCAGCAGCTCCTCAGGGGGGCTCTATGGCTACACCTTC.

This clonotype was seen at least ten times. V is TRBV5-6 and J is TRBJ2-3, with D perhaps TRBD1 (6 bases). This CDR3 comprises 17 residues. Trimming removed 0 bases at V and 4 bases at J, with 18 bases between. Germline V gene data show CDR1 as SGHDT and CDR2 as YYEEEE. The CDR3 region is CASSLGAGVKAADTQYF. The CDR3 nucleotides are TGTGCCAGCAGCTTGGGGGCAGGGGTCAAGGCGGCAGATACGCAGTATTTT.

At least ten counts were recorded for this clonotype. The chain is built from TRBV5-6 and TRBJ2-3, with 9 bases lining up with TRBD2. The CDR3 has 19 residues. Germline assignment: CDR1 SGHDT and CDR2 YYEEEE. The ends lost 2 bases at V and 4 bases at J; junction bases unmatched: 17. The CDR3 DNA reads as TGTGCCAGCAGCTTCAGGCTAGCGGGGCCACTCAGGAGGGCAGATACGCAGTATTTT. It translates to CASSFRLAGPLRRADTQYF. Based on the CDR3 plus reference TRBV5-6 and TRBJ2-3, the full variable domain is DAGVTQSPTHLIKTRGQQVTLRCSPKSGHDTVSWYQQALGQGPQFIFQYYEEEERQRGNFPDRFSGHQFPNYSSELNVNALLLGDSALYLCASSFRLAGPLRRADTQYFGPGTRLTVL.

In regard to this clonotype: It may be a read error: a sequence one base away is much more abundant. The chain carries TRBV20-1 and TRBJ2-7; 8 nucleotides align to TRBD1. Germline CDR1 is DFQATT and CDR2 is SNEGSKA (reference sequence). The CDR3 is 15 residues long. The J segment lost 5 bases and the V segment lost 7 bases, leaving 16 bases of the junction unmatched. CDR3 sequence (DNA): TGCAGTGATAGTTTAGGACAGGGTGGTTCGGACGAGCAGTACTTC. Encoded protein: CSDSLGQGGSDEQYF.

This chain joins TRBV12-3 or TRBV12-4 and TRBJ1-1; D gene ambiguous. The V and J ends lost 6 bases and 10 bases respectively, with 12 bases between them. This CDR3 comprises 11 residues. CDR3 nucleotides: TGTGCCAGCAGCCCTGGTGGTGGAGCTTTCTTT. Amino acid sequence: CASSPGGGAFF.

Comments on this clonotype: This may stem from a read error, because a much larger clone lies one nucleotide away. The chain employs TRBV5-6 and TRBJ2-7, with unresolved D. The CDR3 consists of 15 residues. CDR1 is SGHDT, CDR2 YYEEEE, per germline. The chain's CDR3 is CTSSLRPQGLYEQYF. DNA for the CDR3: TGTACCAGCAGCCTCAGGCCTCAAGGGCTCTACGAGCAGTACTTC. Supplemented by reference TRBV5-6 and TRBJ2-7, the full variable domain reads DAGVTQSPTHLIKTRGQQVTLRCSPKSGHDTVSWYQQALGQGPQFIFQYYEEEERQRGNFPDRFSGHQFPNYSSELNVNALLLGDSALYLCTSSLRPQGLYEQYFGPGTRLTVT.

The chain carries TRBV3-1 and TRBJ1-6; D not resolved. CDR3 length: 14 amino acids. The ends were cut back, 5 bases at V and 5 bases at J, with 10 bases in the middle. Germline-derived CDR1 and CDR2 are LGHDT and YNNKEL (reference sequence). In nucleotides, the CDR3 is TGTGCCAGCAGCAGAGCACAGAATAATTCACCCCTCCACTTT. Translation gives CASSRAQNNSPLHF.